Sequencing of this T cell receptor (beta chain) was carried out in a study of T cell responses to AZD1222 COVID-19 vaccine (TCRdb year 2021). Broadly, across the study: AZD1222 recipients whose second dose came at about 4 weeks and those whose second dose came at about 12 weeks were combined into one group, since spike-specific TCR depth and breadth did not differ between the two schedules. Trial participants were enrolled into age subgroups of 18-55, 56-69 and 70-plus years, which contained roughly 140, 27 and 60 TCR-sequenced participants, respectively. A total of approximately 230 trial participants underwent TCR sequencing, of whom nearly 210 received two doses of AZD1222 and about 25 received two doses of the MenACWY control vaccine.

Summary of the overall study and its limitations: A significant rise in spike-specific TCR breadth and depth was observed after two AZD1222 doses relative to day 0 and relative to MenACWY recipients. Because no day 14 peak-response samples were available, the repertoires could be characterized only after the peak T cell response. The whole spike protein was spanned by vaccine-associated CD4 TCRs, and dominant responses were seen in regions 160-218 and 743-854. Nearly half of unique spike-specific TCRs reportedly recognized epitopes outside regions mutated in the B.1.351 and B.1.1.7 variants. Conclusions about previously exposed vaccinees were limited because only six or seven AZD1222 recipients were SARS-CoV-2 seropositive at baseline. The 56-69-year group was small, and its depth increase did not reach significance, likely because of low power. Participants were mostly white British and included more females than males, and it was suggested by the authors that clonal diversity may have been underestimated.

The CDR3 regions of human TCRbeta chains were subjected to immunosequencing. The authors' pipeline ran thus. TCRs in the repertoires were compared against a reference library of SARS-CoV-2-specific TCRs that had been generated with the MIRA antigen-specificity platform. Breadth was defined as the fraction of unique TCRs that were SARS-CoV-2-associated. Depth was defined as the fraction of total T cells that were SARS-CoV-2-associated. Each spike-specific TCR was assigned to its reactive spike region and to a CD4 or CD8 class using the MIRA data. Log10-transformed breadth and depth values were compared by one-way ANOVA with Sidak's multiple comparisons tests. The immuneACCESS repertoire file appears here via TCRdb, limited to in-frame rearrangements. These files lack a portion of the clones; in checked studies, under half of the deficit traces to unresolved V genes, and the cause of the others is not known. V and J calls and clone size come straight from that table; D and trimming were deduced from the DNA. In all, the sample holds roughly 55,000 clones, and more than 80% of those were seen once. The ten most abundant clones make up less than 2% of the sample.

The sample's time point label, decoded: baseline before first vaccination. The vaccinee samples were drawn from two UK trials, COV001 and COV002, one of which was a single-blind randomized controlled phase 2/3 trial testing AZD1222 (ChAdOx1 nCoV-19) in healthy adults. For TCRbeta chain sequencing, PBMC samples were collected from trial participants at day 0 and at day 28 after the second dose. About this clone itself: Its binding antigen is unknown. There are no base qualities to consult, and no much larger clone falls within one base.

The TCR comes from an adult in good health. The specimen was peripheral blood, collected on day 0 of AZD1222 vaccination.

The CDR3 region reads CASSPYGNEQFF. The nucleotide sequence is TGTGCCAGCAGCCCCTACGGCAATGAGCAGTTCTTC. The chain joins TRBV27 to TRBJ2-1; the D gene lacks a confident call. V is cut by 6 bases and J by 6 bases, and the space between the germline ends is 9 bases. Spanning cysteine to phenylalanine, the CDR3 consists of 12 amino acids. The DNA shown is the 36-base CDR3, in frame from base 1. CDR1 and CDR2 (MNHEY, SMNVEV) derive from the germline V gene (reference sequence).